One sample yielded the 2 T cell receptor beta chains listed below, sequenced in a study of cytomegalovirus exposure and HLA in healthy donors. Assay: immunoSEQ multiplex PCR; the TCRdb copy retains only in-frame clones and omits some. The repertoire holds some 250,000 clones, nearly 90% seen once, with 0.35% to 0.4% in the top ten. The sample taken for sequencing was PBMCs. These receptors were taken from a young woman in good health and CMV-seronegative.

The chain links TRBV19 to TRBJ2-7; D is unclear. The CDR3 runs to 14 residues. The germline gives CDR1 LNHDA, CDR2 SQIVND (reference sequence). Trimming removed 3 bases from V and 6 bases from J, with 15 bases in between. The CDR3 DNA reads as TGTGCCAGTAGTATTACCCCCCCGCCGAGCGAGCAGTACTTC. Amino acids: CASSITPPPSEQYF.

The CDR3 DNA is TGTGCCAGTAGTACCCTACGGTACGAGCAGTACTTC. Its translation is CASSTLRYEQYF. The V gene is TRBV19, the J gene TRBJ2-7; no reliable D call. Germline assignment: CDR1 LNHDA and CDR2 SQIVND (reference sequence). The CDR3 spans 12 residues. V was shortened by 4 bases and J by 4 bases, with 8 bases between the two germline ends.